This T cell receptor beta chain was captured by sequencing in a study of low-dose radiotherapy and immunotherapy resistance in tumors (dated by TCRdb to 2021 to 2024). In the study overall: Cohort 1 received 0.5 Gy per fraction every 2 weeks, with a prescribed total PTV dose of 6.5 Gy. Cohort 2 received 1 Gy per fraction every two weeks, with a total of 13 Gy over 26 weeks. Patients were given nivolumab as a 240 mg flat dose every two weeks and ipilimumab at 1 mg/kg every six weeks, with both drugs delivered intravenously. Cyclophosphamide 200 mg/m2 was given intravenously every two weeks, one day before each radiation and immunotherapy administration. Patients took aspirin 300 mg orally once daily for four cycles, starting on cycle 1 day 1. Randomization of trial participants into treatment groups was not performed. Eight patients were included in the translational analysis: three from the first dose cohort and the first five from the second dose cohort.

The sequencer listed for this sample is Illumina HiSeq 2500. To make first-strand cDNA, Superscript III was used along with a set of TRAV- and TRBV-specific primers so that both the TCRalpha and TCRbeta chains were covered. TCRs were amplified with Phusion for roughly 19 PCR cycles, with a constant-region primer paired with the adapter attached to the V primers. Isolated mRNA was amplified with the MessageAmp II aRNA Amplification Kit, using an approximately 15-hour in vitro transcription at 37°C. The Dynabeads mRNA DIRECT Purification Kit was used to isolate the mRNA for TCR sequencing. Indexed Illumina adapters were added in a second approximately 25-cycle Phusion PCR, and the resulting products were purified with AMPure XP beads. Concerning the study's data processing: Using custom Perl scripts, TCR sequences that encoded the same protein were pooled, out-of-frame sequences were dropped, and the abundance of each clonotype was calculated. Any TCR sequence backed by just one read was left out of the analysis. Repertoire metrics included Shannon entropy, Gini index, clonality, richness, and frequency of TCRs shared between repertoires. In-frame beta chains were kept once TCRdb had trimmed the public reads at Q25 with fastp and called clones with MiXCR. Rows are combined by CDR3 protein, so each entry shows the most common genes and DNA. TCRdb assigned the V and J calls; the authors' analysis was not used. Across this sample there are tens of thousands of distinct CDR3 sequences, with 25% to 30% seen only once. Around a tenth of the sample goes to the ten largest clones.

In light of the paper, this sample's time point label describes: after trial treatment. The treatment or condition label on this specimen signifies: LDRT plus nivolumab, ipilimumab, low-dose cyclophosphamide and aspirin (RACIN trial). Donors were enrolled in RACIN, a single-arm phase I dose-escalation trial in which nivolumab, ipilimumab, aspirin, low-dose cyclophosphamide and low-dose radiotherapy were combined. Patients with advanced, TIL-negative solid tumors were considered eligible. This clonotype was recorded at least ten times. The antigen this receptor binds is unknown. Within one base of it there is no much larger clone, and no base qualities were kept. Taken from cysteine to phenylalanine, the CDR3 has 14 residues. Only the CDR3 DNA stays, 42 bases, in frame from base 1. V drops 4 bases and J drops 5 bases, leaving 15 bases in between. Looking up the germline V gene yields CDR1 MNHEY and CDR2 SVGEGT.

The receptor was isolated from a male donor with prostate cancer. Specimen: PBMCs, collected after low-dose radiotherapy plus immunotherapy. Recombination linked TRBV6-2 or TRBV6-3 to TRBJ2-7; the D gene is perhaps TRBD1 or TRBD2, each of them matching over 5 bases. CDR3 region: CASSFLSRGDEQYF. The bases are TGTGCCAGCAGTTTCCTATCTAGAGGGGACGAGCAGTACTTC.